This T cell receptor beta chain is drawn from a study of blood T cell repertoires in COVID-19. As for the study in general: The United States, Italy and Spain were the sources of the acute and convalescent COVID-19 samples. Sample material is recorded as cDNA or gDNA derived from T cells, B-cell-depleted T cells, or PBMCs.

Original processing methods: The assay estimated nucleated cells by amplifying reference gene primers. The data were produced by immunoSEQ multiplex PCR, yet TCRdb's version contains in-frame clones alone and is incomplete. V and J calls and clone size follow that table, whereas D and trimming were derived from the DNA. The table includes a few hundred thousand clones, around 86% detected once. CDR1 KGHSH and CDR2 LQKENI come from the germline V gene. V was clipped by 2 bases and J by 6 bases, with 14 bases between them. The CDR3 runs to 14 residues. This clone occurred a few times. The receptor was derived from a human donor in a cohort sampled during active COVID-19. This chain joins TRBV18 and TRBJ2-7, with D maybe TRBD2 (5 bases). Sequences were obtained from peripheral blood. As DNA, the CDR3 is TGTGCCAGCTCACCAACAGAGGGCCGGAGCGAGCAGTACTTC. It specifies CASSPTEGRSEQYF.